Given below is one T cell receptor beta chain in context. The table came from immunoSEQ multiplex PCR; TCRdb's copy has only in-frame clones and leaves some out. The data contain 190,000 or so clones, about 85% of them seen just once; the ten biggest clones take up about 9.1%. The sample belongs to a study of blood T cell repertoires in COVID-19. Turning to the study itself: Sample material is recorded as cDNA or gDNA derived from T cells, B-cell-depleted T cells, or PBMCs.

After removal of 3 bases from V and 0 bases from J, the junction contained 1 base not matched to a gene. CDR3 size: 15 residues. The germline V gene has CDR1 SGHTA and CDR2 FQGTGA. Sequencing input: peripheral blood. This rearrangement joins TRBV7-3 to TRBJ2-1; 8 bases match TRBD1. The receptor was isolated from a woman aged 80 or older with acute or convalescent COVID-19. CDR3: CASSLDRASYNEQFF. DNA of the CDR3: TGTGCCAGCAGCTTGGACAGGGCCTCCTACAATGAGCAGTTCTTC.